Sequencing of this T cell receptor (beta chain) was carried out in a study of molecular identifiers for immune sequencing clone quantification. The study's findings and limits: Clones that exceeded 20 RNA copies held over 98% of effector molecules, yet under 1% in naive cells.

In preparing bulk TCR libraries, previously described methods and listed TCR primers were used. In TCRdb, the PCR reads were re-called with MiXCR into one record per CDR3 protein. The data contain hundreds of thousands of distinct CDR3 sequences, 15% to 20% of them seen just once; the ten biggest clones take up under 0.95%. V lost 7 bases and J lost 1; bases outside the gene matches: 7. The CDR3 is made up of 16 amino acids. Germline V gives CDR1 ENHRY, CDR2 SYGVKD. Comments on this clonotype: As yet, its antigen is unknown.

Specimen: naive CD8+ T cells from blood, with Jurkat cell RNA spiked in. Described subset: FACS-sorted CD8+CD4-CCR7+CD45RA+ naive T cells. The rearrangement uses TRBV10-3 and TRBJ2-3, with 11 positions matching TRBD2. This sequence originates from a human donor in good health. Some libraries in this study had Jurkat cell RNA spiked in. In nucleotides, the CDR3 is TGTGCCATCAAAGAGGTAGCGGGGGGGGGCACAGATACGCAGTATTTT. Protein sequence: CAIKEVAGGGTDTQYF.